The next 30 T cell receptor beta chains were all read from a single sample in a study of shared clonotypes between healthy human individuals. Data came from immunoSEQ multiplex PCR; TCRdb stores just in-frame clones and leaves some out. The sample contains more than 2 million clones, more than 90% of which appear only once. The sequenced sample was naive CD4+ T cells sorted from blood. Subset described: CD45RA+ positively selected. The receptor set was obtained from a man younger than 35 in good health.

V usage is TRBV4-1 and J usage is TRBJ1-1, with TRBD1 matching over 7 bases. The CDR3 is 17 residues long. Germline V CDR1 and CDR2: MGHRA, YSYEKL. Trimming at V came to 0 bases and at J to 5 bases, leaving 12 bases not matched to a gene. The chain's CDR3 is CASSQEGGGGVRTEAFF. The CDR3, as DNA: TGCGCCAGCAGCCAAGAAGGGGGAGGGGGCGTACGGACTGAAGCTTTCTTT.

The V call is TRBV15, the J call TRBJ1-4, with 11 bases fitting TRBD1. The CDR3 contains 15 residues. The V gene's germline CDR1 is LNHNV and CDR2 YYDKDF (reference sequence). V lost 0 bases and J lost 8; bases outside the gene matches: 2. CDR3 DNA: TGTGCCACCAGCAGAGATAGGGACAGGGGGGAAAAACTGTTTTTT. Translated, it gives CATSRDRDRGEKLFF.

This clone was seen only once. The rearrangement uses TRBV2 and TRBJ2-5; TRBD1 might be the D (6 bases). V was shortened by 7 bases and J by 3 bases, with 12 bases between the two germline ends. Germline-derived CDR1 and CDR2 are SNHLY and FYNNEI. The CDR3 length is 13 residues. CDR3 nucleotide sequence: TGTGCCAGCATATTACAGGGAAAAGAGACCCAGTACTTC. This translates into CASILQGKETQYF.

The chain has TRBV10-3 and TRBJ2-7; TRBD1 matches at 8 bases. CDR3 length: 16 residues. Trimming removed 2 bases from V and 6 bases from J; junction bases left unmatched: 12. CDR1 ENHRY and CDR2 SYGVKD come from the germline V gene. The CDR3 here is CAISEPAGGSSGEQYF. CDR3 sequence (DNA): TGTGCCATCAGTGAGCCCGCAGGGGGCTCATCTGGCGAGCAGTACTTC.

The V gene is TRBV6-1, the J gene TRBJ2-5; TRBD2 might be the D (6 bases). V gave up 5 bases and J gave up 2 bases, with 15 bases separating them. CDR3 length: 15 amino acids. Germline assignment: CDR1 MNHNS and CDR2 SASEGT. CDR3 nucleotides: TGTGCCAGCAGTCCTGGGGGGAATATACAAGAGACCCAGTACTTC. Its protein is CASSPGGNIQETQYF.

The chain is built from TRBV18 and TRBJ1-6; 9 bases agree with TRBD1. V gave up 5 bases and J gave up 6 bases; unmatched junction bases: 8. CDR1 KGHSH and CDR2 LQKENI come from the germline V gene. This CDR3 has 16 amino acids. CDR3 DNA: TGTGCCAGCTCATCCTCCGGGACAGGGACTAATTCACCCCTCCACTTT. Its protein is CASSSSGTGTNSPLHF.

This clone was counted a few times. The J gene is TRBJ1-2, the V gene TRBV28; TRBD1 agrees at 7 bases. Germline trimming cut 3 bases from V and 4 bases from J; bases unmatched to any gene: 2. This CDR3 is built from 13 residues. Germline V lookup: CDR1 MDHEN, CDR2 SYDVKM. CDR3 loop: CASSFRDSYGYTF. In nucleotides, the CDR3 is TGTGCCAGCAGTTTCAGGGACAGCTATGGCTACACCTTC.

The genes are TRBV30 and TRBJ2-3; 9 bases match TRBD1. The V segment lost 3 bases and the J segment 3 bases; nucleotides outside the gene matches: 16. CDR1 and CDR2 (germline): GTSNPN, SVGIG (reference sequence). CDR3 length: 18 residues. Here the CDR3 DNA reads TGTGCCTGGAGGAGGGGACAGGGATGGACACAGACGACAGATACGCAGTATTTT. Its translation: CAWRRGQGWTQTTDTQYF.

The chain couples TRBV5-6 to TRBJ1-3; D possibly corresponds to TRBD1 (5 bases). CDR3 size: 17 residues. Trimming stripped 0 bases from V and 0 bases from J, with 13 bases between. Germline-derived CDR1 and CDR2 are SGHDT and YYEEEE. The CDR3 protein is CASSLAMGRSSGNTIYF. The CDR3 DNA sequence: TGTGCCAGCAGCTTGGCAATGGGGCGGAGCTCTGGAAACACCATATATTTT.

V usage is TRBV7-8 and J usage is TRBJ1-4; a weak D match, TRBD1 (5 bases). CDR1 and CDR2 (germline): SGHVS, FQNEAQ. This CDR3 has 15 amino acids. V was cut by 3 bases and J by 0 bases, with 8 bases left in between. CDR3 protein: CASSFGGATNEKLFF. The CDR3 bases are TGTGCCAGCAGCTTTGGGGGAGCAACTAATGAAAAACTGTTTTTT.

The genes are TRBV9 and TRBJ2-2; D gene ambiguous. The V end lost 0 bases, the J end lost 4 bases, and 7 bases lay between the germline ends. The CDR3 sequence is 14 residues long. Germline V gene lookup returns CDR1 SGDLS and CDR2 YYNGEE. CDR3: CASSVDLITGELFF. CDR3 nucleotide sequence: TGTGCCAGCAGCGTAGATCTGATCACCGGGGAGCTGTTTTTT.

The V call is TRBV5-1, the J call TRBJ2-2; 7 nucleotides align to TRBD2. The CDR3 is 19 amino acids. After removal of 1 base from V and 2 bases from J, the junction contained 14 bases not matched to a gene. Germline lookup yields CDR1 SGHRS and CDR2 YFSETQ. Here the CDR3 reads CASSLKEAGRFPNTGELFF. CDR3 bases: TGCGCCAGCAGCTTGAAGGAAGCGGGGCGCTTCCCCAACACCGGGGAGCTGTTTTTT. The full variable domain, with the rest looked up from reference TRBV5-1 and TRBJ2-2, is KAGVTQTPRYLIKTRGQQVTLSCSPISGHRSVSWYQQTPGQGLQFLFEYFSETQRNKGNFPGRFSGRQFSNSRSEMNVSTLELGDSALYLCASSLKEAGRFPNTGELFFGEGSRLTVL.

The chain's CDR3 is CSAGQGPGNTIYF. The CDR3 DNA reads as TGCAGCGCCGGACAGGGACCTGGAAACACCATATATTTT. The chain couples TRBV29-1 to TRBJ1-3; 8 bases agree with TRBD1. The J segment lost 2 bases and the V segment lost 7 bases, leaving 4 bases of the junction unmatched. From germline, CDR1 is SQVTM and CDR2 ANQGSEA. This CDR3 spans 13 amino acids.

This CDR3 reads CASSSTNLRMTDPDGYTF. The CDR3 bases are TGTGCCAGCAGCTCCACCAACTTGAGAATGACAGATCCCGATGGCTACACCTTC. The chain is built from TRBV7-2 and TRBJ1-2, with a weak D call TRBD1 (5 bases). There are 18 residues in the CDR3. Deletions cut 4 bases from V and 6 bases from J, with 27 bases between. Germline V lookup: CDR1 SGHTA, CDR2 FQGNSA.

The CDR3 loop is CASIERGRTEAFF. CDR3 sequence (DNA): TGTGCCAGCATAGAGAGGGGTCGCACTGAAGCTTTCTTT. The chain couples TRBV6-5 to TRBJ1-1, with a possible D match to TRBD1 (5 bases). CDR1 and CDR2 from the germline V gene are MNHEY and SVGAGI. V dropped 7 bases and J dropped 4 bases, with 13 bases sitting between them. The CDR3 spans 13 residues.

This rearrangement joins TRBV5-1 to TRBJ2-1; TRBD1 agrees at 8 bases. The CDR3 consists of 16 residues. Unmatched junction bases numbered 5, after V lost 2 bases and J lost 1 base. Per germline, CDR1 SGHRS and CDR2 YFSETQ. CDR3 in amino acids: CASSLQGQGSYNEQFF. The CDR3 bases are TGCGCCAGCAGCTTACAAGGACAGGGATCCTACAATGAGCAGTTCTTC.

The chain has TRBV6-5 and TRBJ1-2; no clear D gene. The V and J ends lost 6 bases and 3 bases respectively, with 8 bases between them. Germline V gives CDR1 MNHEY, CDR2 SVGAGI. The CDR3 extends over 12 amino acids. CDR3 coding DNA: TGTGCCAGCAGCCTCGGGGACTATGGCTACACCTTC. Translation: CASSLGDYGYTF.

The chain recombines TRBV29-1 with TRBJ2-1; 15 bases agree with TRBD2. The CDR3 extends over 14 amino acids. J was trimmed by 8 bases and V by 6 bases; bases with no gene match: 5. Germline values: CDR1 SQVTM, CDR2 ANQGSEA. The CDR3 DNA follows: TGCAGCGTGGGGGGACTAGCGGGAGGAGATGAGCAGTTCTTC. It encodes CSVGGLAGGDEQFF.

The rearrangement uses TRBV4-2 and TRBJ2-2; D call uncertain. CDR3 size: 15 residues. The V and J ends lost 0 bases and 6 bases respectively, with 11 bases between them. From germline, CDR1 is LGHNA and CDR2 YNFKEQ. The CDR3 is CASSQEMLPPGELFF. CDR3 DNA sequence: TGTGCCAGCAGCCAAGAGATGTTACCCCCCGGGGAGCTGTTTTTT.

This rearrangement joins TRBV5-8 to TRBJ1-1; no reliable D call. Germline V gives CDR1 SGHTS, CDR2 YDEGEE. V was pared by 4 bases and J by 1 base, with 14 bases between. The CDR3 is 15 residues long. In DNA form, the CDR3 reads TGTGCCAGCAGCACCGAGGGATTTACGAACACTGAAGCTTTCTTT. Translating gives CASSTEGFTNTEAFF.

The V call is TRBV12-5, the J call TRBJ2-3; 13 bases agree with TRBD2. Germline V gives CDR1 LGHNT, CDR2 FRNRAP. V lost 6 bases to trimming and J lost 1 base; unmatched junction nucleotides: 4. The CDR3 is 16 amino acids. The CDR3 sequence: CASGQGLAGRTDTQYF. CDR3 nucleotides: TGTGCTAGTGGACAGGGACTAGCGGGACGCACAGATACGCAGTATTTT.

J is TRBJ1-3 and V is TRBV6-5; D is possibly TRBD1 (5 bases). The CDR3 is made up of 13 amino acids. Germline CDR1 is MNHEY and CDR2 is SVGAGI. Trimming pared 5 bases from V and 2 bases from J, leaving 7 bases between. The CDR3 protein is CASSPGTGNTIYF. The CDR3, as DNA: TGTGCCAGCAGTCCAGGGACTGGAAACACCATATATTTT.

The chain links TRBV9 to TRBJ2-3; 10 nucleotides align to TRBD1. The CDR3 contains 17 residues. Looked up from germline, CDR1 is SGDLS and CDR2 is YYNGEE. Trimming at V came to 0 bases and at J to 3 bases, leaving 7 bases not matched to a gene. The CDR3 region has the DNA TGTGCCAGCAGCGTAGACTTGACAGGGGGCAGGACAGATACGCAGTATTTT. It is translated as CASSVDLTGGRTDTQYF.

The chain links TRBV9 to TRBJ2-5, with 10 positions matching TRBD1. The length of the CDR3 is 17 residues. Per the germline V gene, CDR1 is SGDLS and CDR2 is YYNGEE. Trimming at V came to 0 bases and at J to 5 bases, leaving 10 bases not matched to a gene. In DNA form, the CDR3 reads TGTGCCAGCAGCGTAGGTGAGTCGGGACAGGGGAGGGAGACCCAGTACTTC. Translation: CASSVGESGQGRETQYF.

As regards this clone: Other DNA sequences from this sample encode an identical CDR3 as well. The CDR3, as DNA: TGTGCCAGCAGCGTCGGCCAGGGAGGTACAGATACGCAGTATTTT. This sequence encodes CASSVGQGGTDTQYF. V is TRBV9 and J is TRBJ2-3; maybe TRBD2 (6 bases). The CDR3 loop spans 15 amino acids. Germline CDR1 reads SGDLS; CDR2 reads YYNGEE. V lost 2 bases and J lost 3, with 13 bases in between.

V and J are TRBV11-2 and TRBJ1-1; D possibly corresponds to TRBD1 (6 bases). The CDR3 length is 13 residues. The ends were cut back, 6 bases at V and 1 base at J, with 9 bases in the middle. Germline CDR1 and CDR2: SGHAT and FQNNGV. This CDR3 reads CASSGGRNTEAFF. CDR3 bases: TGTGCCAGCAGTGGGGGGCGGAACACTGAAGCTTTCTTT.

This chain joins TRBV20-1 and TRBJ1-2; D is undetermined. Germline loops: CDR1 DFQATT, CDR2 SNEGSKA (reference sequence). CDR3 length equals 8 residues. CDR3 region: CTLYGYTF. DNA of the CDR3: TGCACTTTGTATGGCTACACCTTC.

The chain has TRBV9 and TRBJ1-1, with TRBD1 as a possible D gene (5 bases). V was clipped by 4 bases and J by 2 bases, with 12 bases between them. The length of the CDR3 is 14 residues. Germline V gene sequence: CDR1 SGDLS, CDR2 YYNGEE. Written as DNA, the CDR3 is TGTGCCAGCAGCCCCAGGGCAGTCAACACTGAAGCTTTCTTT. It codes for CASSPRAVNTEAFF. The full variable domain, its missing parts supplied by reference TRBV9 and TRBJ1-1, is DSGVTQTPKHLITATGQRVTLRCSPRSGDLSVYWYQQSLDQGLQFLIQYYNGEERAKGNILERFSAQQFPDLHSELNLSSLELGDSALYFCASSPRAVNTEAFFGQGTRLTVV.

The CDR3 sequence is CASSPLAETDTQYF. CDR3 DNA sequence: TGTGCCAGCAGCCCACTAGCGGAGACAGATACGCAGTATTTT. This chain links TRBV6-6 with TRBJ2-3, with TRBD2 identical over 8 bases. CDR1 and CDR2 from the germline V gene are MNHNY and SVGAGI (reference sequence). With 6 bases clipped from V and 3 bases from J, the junction kept 5 bases outside the gene matches. The length of the CDR3 is 14 residues.

A remark on this clone: Other DNA sequences from this sample encode an identical CDR3 as well. The chain couples TRBV30 to TRBJ2-5; 7 bases agree with TRBD2. V shed 3 bases, J shed 2 bases, and the junction held 3 bases outside the gene matches. CDR1 GTSNPN and CDR2 SVGIG come from the germline V gene (reference sequence). The CDR3 covers 13 residues. CDR3 loop: CAWSPGLQETQYF. DNA of the CDR3: TGTGCCTGGAGCCCGGGACTACAAGAGACCCAGTACTTC.